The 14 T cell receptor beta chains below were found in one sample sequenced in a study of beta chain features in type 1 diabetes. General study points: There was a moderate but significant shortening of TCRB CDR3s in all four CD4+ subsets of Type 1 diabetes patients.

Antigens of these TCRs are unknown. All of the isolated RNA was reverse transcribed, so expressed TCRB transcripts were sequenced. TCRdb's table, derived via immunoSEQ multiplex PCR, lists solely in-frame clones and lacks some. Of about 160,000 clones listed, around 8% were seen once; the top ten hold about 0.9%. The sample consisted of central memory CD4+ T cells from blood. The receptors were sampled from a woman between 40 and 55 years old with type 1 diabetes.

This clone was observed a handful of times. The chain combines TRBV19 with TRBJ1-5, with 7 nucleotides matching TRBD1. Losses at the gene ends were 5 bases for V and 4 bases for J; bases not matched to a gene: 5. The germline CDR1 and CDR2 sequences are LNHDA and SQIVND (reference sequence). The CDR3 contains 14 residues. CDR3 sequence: CASSGDRLNQPQHF. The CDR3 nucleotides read TGTGCCAGTAGTGGGGACAGACTTAATCAGCCCCAGCATTTT.

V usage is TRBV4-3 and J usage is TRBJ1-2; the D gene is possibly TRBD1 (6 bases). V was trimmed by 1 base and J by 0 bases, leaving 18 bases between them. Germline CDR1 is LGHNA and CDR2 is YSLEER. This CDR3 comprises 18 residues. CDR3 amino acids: CASSQVRGEGVANYGYTF. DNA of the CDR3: TGCGCCAGCAGCCAAGTCCGTGGAGAGGGGGTAGCTAACTATGGCTACACCTTC.

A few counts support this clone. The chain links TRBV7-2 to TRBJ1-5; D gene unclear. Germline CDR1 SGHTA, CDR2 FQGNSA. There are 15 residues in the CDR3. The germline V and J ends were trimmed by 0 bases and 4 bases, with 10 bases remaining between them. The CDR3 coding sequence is TGTGCCAGCAGCTTAGCGGCAGGCCTTAATCAGCCCCAGCATTTT. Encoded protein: CASSLAAGLNQPQHF.

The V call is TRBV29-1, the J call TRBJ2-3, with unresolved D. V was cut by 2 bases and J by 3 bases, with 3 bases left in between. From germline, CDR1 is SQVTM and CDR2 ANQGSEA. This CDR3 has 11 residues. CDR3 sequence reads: CSVERTDTQYF. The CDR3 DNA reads TGCAGCGTTGAACGGACAGATACGCAGTATTTT.

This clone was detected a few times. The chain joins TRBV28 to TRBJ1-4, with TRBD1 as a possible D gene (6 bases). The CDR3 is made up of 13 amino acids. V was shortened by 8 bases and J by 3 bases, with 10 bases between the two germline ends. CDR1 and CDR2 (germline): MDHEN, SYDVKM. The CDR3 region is CASWGLANEKLFF. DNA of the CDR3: TGTGCCAGCTGGGGGCTCGCTAATGAAAAACTGTTTTTT.

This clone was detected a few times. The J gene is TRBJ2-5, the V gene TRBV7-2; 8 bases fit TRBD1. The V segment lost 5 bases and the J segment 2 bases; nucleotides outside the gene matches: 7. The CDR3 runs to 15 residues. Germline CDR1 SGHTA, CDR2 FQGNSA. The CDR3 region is CASSRDRGGQETQYF. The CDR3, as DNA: TGTGCCAGCAGCCGAGACAGGGGAGGACAAGAGACCCAGTACTTC.

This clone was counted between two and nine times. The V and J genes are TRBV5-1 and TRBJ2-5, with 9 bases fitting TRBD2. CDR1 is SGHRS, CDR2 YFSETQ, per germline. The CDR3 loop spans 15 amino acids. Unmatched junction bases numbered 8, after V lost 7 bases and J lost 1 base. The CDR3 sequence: CASWGGGRAQETQYF. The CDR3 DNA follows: TGCGCCAGCTGGGGCGGCGGGAGGGCCCAAGAGACCCAGTACTTC.

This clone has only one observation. CDR3 sequence reads: CASTQGQYEQYF. DNA for the CDR3: TGTGCCAGCACCCAGGGACAGTACGAGCAGTACTTC. J is TRBJ2-7 and V is TRBV6-6; 7 bases are shared with TRBD1. The CDR3 spans 12 residues. With V trimmed by 7 bases and J by 4 bases, 4 bases remained unmatched. Germline V gene lookup returns CDR1 MNHNY and CDR2 SVGAGI (reference sequence).

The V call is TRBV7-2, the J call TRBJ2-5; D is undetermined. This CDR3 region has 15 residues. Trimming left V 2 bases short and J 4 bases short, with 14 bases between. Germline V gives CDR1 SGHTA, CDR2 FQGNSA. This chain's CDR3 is CASSLSGWWLETQYF. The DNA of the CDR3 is TGTGCCAGCAGCTTATCGGGTTGGTGGTTAGAGACCCAGTACTTC.

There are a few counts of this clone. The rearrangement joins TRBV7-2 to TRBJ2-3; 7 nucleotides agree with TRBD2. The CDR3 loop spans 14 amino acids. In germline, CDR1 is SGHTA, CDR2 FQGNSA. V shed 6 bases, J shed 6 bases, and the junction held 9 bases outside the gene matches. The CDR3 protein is CASSSLAVRDTQYF. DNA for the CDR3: TGTGCCAGCAGTTCTCTAGCGGTGCGGGATACGCAGTATTTT.

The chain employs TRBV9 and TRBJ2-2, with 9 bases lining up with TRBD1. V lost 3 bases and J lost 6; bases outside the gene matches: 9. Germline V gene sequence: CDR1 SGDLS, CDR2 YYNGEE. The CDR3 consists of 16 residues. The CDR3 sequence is CASSAVGQGLPGELFF. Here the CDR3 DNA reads TGTGCCAGCAGCGCAGTTGGACAGGGGTTACCCGGGGAGCTGTTTTTT.

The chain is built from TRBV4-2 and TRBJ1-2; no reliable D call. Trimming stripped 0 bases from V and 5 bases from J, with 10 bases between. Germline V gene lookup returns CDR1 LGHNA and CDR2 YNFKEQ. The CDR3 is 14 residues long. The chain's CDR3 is CASSQDRGPYGYTF. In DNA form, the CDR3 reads TGTGCCAGCAGCCAAGATCGAGGGCCTTATGGCTACACCTTC.

This chain's CDR3 is CASRTRNTEAFF. In DNA form, the CDR3 reads TGTGCCAGCAGGACAAGGAACACTGAAGCTTTCTTT. The V call is TRBV6-5, the J call TRBJ1-1; D ambiguous. Trimming took 6 bases from V and 1 from J, leaving 6 bases between them. The germline V gene has CDR1 MNHEY and CDR2 SVGAGI. CDR3 length equals 12 residues.

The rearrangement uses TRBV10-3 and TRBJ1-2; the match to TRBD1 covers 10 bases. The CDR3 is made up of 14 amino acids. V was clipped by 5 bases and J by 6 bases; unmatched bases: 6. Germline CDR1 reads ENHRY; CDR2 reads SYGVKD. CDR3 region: CAISWGGTGDGYTF. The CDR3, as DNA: TGTGCCATCAGTTGGGGCGGGACAGGGGATGGCTACACCTTC.